This T cell receptor beta chain is from a study of CD8+ T cells in alopecia areata. About the research overall: Recipient mice, roughly 6-10-week-old female C3H/HeJ animals, received skin from 6-12-month-old C3H/HeJ graft donors with spontaneous alopecia. Broader study findings: Researchers report lesional scalp, most notably alopecia totalis/universalis, outstripped normal scalp in clonality.

In each case, RNA was isolated and then reverse transcribed into cDNA as the sequencing template. TCRdb's table, derived via immunoSEQ multiplex PCR, lists solely in-frame clones and lacks some. This repertoire holds approximately 300,000 clones, and none appear only once. This CDR3 is built from 14 residues. Per the germline V gene, CDR1 is GKSSPN and CDR2 is SITVG. The V gene end was trimmed by 4 bases and the J gene end by 0 bases; junction bases not matched to a gene: 2. This clone came up a few times. Antigen specificity is unknown. Mouse gene names apply. The read halts 4 residues ahead of the CDR3 end, with the missing end drawn from the germline J gene. The pooled cutaneous lymph node cells were sorted using several markers (CD4, CD8alpha, NKG2D, NKG2ACE and others).

The TCR originated in a C3H/HeJ mouse with alopecia areata. For the strain, the MHC haplotype given is H2-k. J is TRBJ2-2 and V is TRBV31; 7 bases line up with TRBD2. Sequencing used CD4+ T cells sorted from a lymph node. The sequenced part of the CDR3 DNA is TGTGCCTGGACGGGGGGGTCAAACACCGGG. Protein: CAWTGGSNTG. The CDR3 in its entirety is CAWTGGSNTGQLYF.